This is a list of T cell receptor beta chains from one sample in a study of radiation and T cells in renal cell carcinoma. The table came from immunoSEQ multiplex PCR; TCRdb's copy has only in-frame clones and leaves some out. The table includes 150,000 or so clones, about 87% detected once. The sequencing used blood, collected from a patient whose treatment included radiotherapy and nephrectomy. The receptor set was obtained from a woman aged 70-85 years with renal cell carcinoma. Both conserved end residues are part of each CDR3. The D gene is left open where the match is weak. For some rows the clone size is stated as once, few or many, or as a class when expanded; others skip it.

clone size: NA; D gene: NA; J gene: TRBJ2-7; V gene: TRBV4-3; CDR3 protein: CASSQGGSYEQYF; CDR3 DNA: TGCGCCAGCAGCCAAGGAGGCTCCTACGAGCAGTACTTC
clone size: NA; D gene: NA; J gene: TRBJ1-3; V gene: TRBV30; CDR3 protein: CAWSRQMLSGNTIYF; CDR3 DNA: TGTGCCTGGAGTCGACAGATGCTCTCTGGAAACACCATATATTTT
clone size: NA; D gene: NA; J gene: TRBJ1-1; V gene: TRBV6-1; CDR3 protein: CASSVGGNTEAFF; CDR3 DNA: TGTGCCAGCAGTGTTGGGGGGAACACTGAAGCTTTCTTT
clone size: NA; D gene: TRBD2; J gene: TRBJ2-5; V gene: TRBV29-1; CDR3 protein: CSVGLAGIQETQYF; CDR3 DNA: TGCAGCGTCGGACTAGCGGGGATCCAAGAGACCCAGTACTTC
clone size: NA; D gene: NA; J gene: TRBJ1-4; V gene: TRBV30; CDR3 protein: CAWSVRRGEKLFF; CDR3 DNA: TGTGCCTGGAGTGTACGAAGAGGCGAAAAACTGTTTTTT
clone size: NA; D gene: TRBD2; J gene: TRBJ2-7; V gene: TRBV7-9; CDR3 protein: CASSHPSGGVEQYF; CDR3 DNA: TGTGCCAGCAGCCACCCTAGCGGGGGAGTCGAGCAGTACTTC
clone size: NA; D gene: TRBD1; J gene: TRBJ1-2; V gene: TRBV30; CDR3 protein: CATYQGDDYGYTF; CDR3 DNA: TGTGCCACCTACCAGGGGGATGACTATGGCTACACCTTC
clone size: NA; D gene: NA; J gene: TRBJ1-1; V gene: TRBV5-6; CDR3 protein: CASSGMQAPNTEAFF; CDR3 DNA: TGTGCCAGCAGCGGTATGCAGGCCCCGAACACTGAAGCTTTCTTT
clone size: NA; D gene: NA; J gene: TRBJ2-3; V gene: TRBV7-2; CDR3 protein: CASSLVGARDTQYF; CDR3 DNA: TGTGCCAGCAGCTTAGTAGGGGCGCGAGATACGCAGTATTTT
clone size: NA; D gene: TRBD1; J gene: TRBJ2-7; V gene: TRBV27; CDR3 protein: CASSRATGTGPYEQYF; CDR3 DNA: TGTGCCAGCAGCAGAGCGACCGGGACAGGGCCCTACGAGCAGTACTTC
clone size: few; D gene: NA; J gene: TRBJ1-1; V gene: TRBV6-4; CDR3 protein: CASSDERGEAFF; CDR3 DNA: TGTGCCAGCAGTGACGAAAGGGGGGAAGCTTTCTTT
clone size: NA; D gene: NA; J gene: TRBJ2-3; V gene: TRBV9; CDR3 protein: CASGGTFTDTQYF; CDR3 DNA: TGTGCCAGCGGAGGGACTTTCACAGATACGCAGTATTTT
clone size: NA; D gene: TRBD2; J gene: TRBJ2-3; V gene: TRBV2; CDR3 protein: CALRGGSTDTQYF; CDR3 DNA: TGTGCCCTCCGGGGGGGCAGCACAGATACGCAGTATTTT
clone size: NA; D gene: NA; J gene: TRBJ2-6; V gene: TRBV4-1; CDR3 protein: CASSHRPSSGANVLTF; CDR3 DNA: TGCGCCAGCAGCCATCGGCCGAGCTCTGGGGCCAACGTCCTGACTTTC
clone size: NA; D gene: NA; J gene: TRBJ2-1; V gene: TRBV18; CDR3 protein: CASSPPNGRYNEQFF; CDR3 DNA: TGTGCCAGCTCACCACCGAACGGACGTTACAATGAGCAGTTCTTC
clone size: NA; D gene: NA; J gene: TRBJ1-5; V gene: TRBV2; CDR3 protein: CASSVGRGDNQPQHF; CDR3 DNA: TGTGCCAGCAGTGTAGGGAGGGGAGACAATCAGCCCCAGCATTTT
clone size: NA; D gene: NA; J gene: TRBJ1-5; V gene: TRBV2; CDR3 protein: CASSEEWRYGVNQPQHF; CDR3 DNA: TGTGCCAGCAGTGAAGAATGGCGGTATGGCGTCAATCAGCCCCAGCATTTT
clone size: NA; D gene: TRBD1; J gene: TRBJ1-2; V gene: TRBV30; CDR3 protein: CAWATGGNYGYTF; CDR3 DNA: TGTGCCTGGGCGACAGGGGGGAACTATGGCTACACCTTC
clone size: NA; D gene: NA; J gene: TRBJ1-2; V gene: TRBV28; CDR3 protein: CASSRRGQPHGYTF; CDR3 DNA: TGTGCCAGCAGCCGGCGGGGCCAGCCTCATGGCTACACCTTC